The 32 T cell receptor beta chains below all came from one sample that was sequenced in a study of blood T cell repertoires in COVID-19. The assay was immunoSEQ multiplex PCR, and TCRdb's table has in-frame clones only and misses some. The table shows 100,000 to 120,000 clones, with about 88% occurring only once. The specimen was peripheral blood. All receptors derive from a woman in her 70s who had recovered from COVID-19.

The chain couples TRBV9 to TRBJ2-3, with TRBD2 matching over 9 bases. Unmatched junction bases numbered 7, after V lost 2 bases and J lost 6 bases. From germline, CDR1 is SGDLS and CDR2 YYNGEE. This CDR3 has 15 residues. The CDR3 sequence: CASSVSSGGLDTQYF. CDR3 DNA: TGTGCCAGCAGCGTTTCAAGCGGGGGGTTGGATACGCAGTATTTT. Full variable domain (remainder filled in from reference TRBV9 and TRBJ2-3): DSGVTQTPKHLITATGQRVTLRCSPRSGDLSVYWYQQSLDQGLQFLIQYYNGEERAKGNILERFSAQQFPDLHSELNLSSLELGDSALYFCASSVSSGGLDTQYFGPGTRLTVL.

The chain recombines TRBV19 with TRBJ2-1, with 9 bases aligning to TRBD2. Germline trimming cut 3 bases from V and 5 bases from J; bases unmatched to any gene: 14. Germline V gene sequence: CDR1 LNHDA, CDR2 SQIVND (reference sequence). There are 18 residues in the CDR3. The CDR3 protein is CASSIMSWLAGPDNEQFF. The CDR3, as DNA: TGTGCCAGTAGTATTATGTCATGGCTAGCGGGACCCGACAATGAGCAGTTCTTC.

This CDR3 reads CASKTGQGREKLFF. In nucleotides, the CDR3 is TGTGCCAGCAAGACGGGACAGGGACGGGAAAAACTGTTTTTT. The chain links TRBV2 to TRBJ1-4, with 9 bases lining up with TRBD1. CDR1 and CDR2 from the germline V gene are SNHLY and FYNNEI. The trim removed 7 bases at V and 8 bases at J, leaving 8 bases unmatched. The CDR3 is 14 residues long.

The chain employs TRBV2 and TRBJ1-1, with D perhaps matching TRBD1 (6 bases). The CDR3 spans 11 residues. Germline CDR1 reads SNHLY; CDR2 reads FYNNEI. The V end lost 5 bases, the J end lost 5 bases, and 6 bases lay between the germline ends. This CDR3 reads CASSQGTEAFF. CDR3 DNA sequence: TGTGCCAGCAGTCAGGGGACTGAAGCTTTCTTT.

V usage is TRBV9 and J usage is TRBJ1-1; perhaps TRBD1 as D (5 bases). The V end lost 2 bases, the J end lost 3 bases, and 14 bases lay between the germline ends. This CDR3 spans 15 amino acids. In germline, CDR1 is SGDLS, CDR2 YYNGEE. The CDR3 nucleotides read TGTGCCAGCAGCGTCGCCCCAAGGGGATACACTGAAGCTTTCTTT. This translates into CASSVAPRGYTEAFF.

The chain is built from TRBV9 and TRBJ2-6; D remains ambiguous. Germline V lookup: CDR1 SGDLS, CDR2 YYNGEE. The CDR3 has 17 amino acids. V lost 3 bases to trimming and J lost 0 bases, with 13 bases between them. The CDR3 here is CASSGRHRHSGANVLTF. CDR3 nucleotide sequence: TGTGCCAGCAGCGGAAGACACCGACACTCTGGGGCCAACGTCCTGACTTTC.

CDR3 in amino acids: CATTSGGLATGTIYF. The CDR3, as DNA: TGTGCCACCACATCGGGGGGACTGGCTACAGGCACCATATATTTT. The rearrangement links TRBV18 to TRBJ1-3, with D maybe TRBD1 (5 bases). Germline V CDR1 and CDR2: KGHSH, LQKENI. V was cut by 10 bases and J by 9 bases, with 25 bases left in between. The CDR3 loop spans 15 amino acids.

The V gene is TRBV11-1, the J gene TRBJ1-1; 7 bases are a match to TRBD1. Germline V gene data show CDR1 as SGHAT and CDR2 as FQDESV (reference sequence). Trimming at V came to 7 bases and at J to 5 bases, leaving 13 bases not matched to a gene. This CDR3 contains 15 residues. The DNA of the CDR3 is TGTGCCAGCACCTTTTTCCGGACAGGTCGGACTGAAGCTTTCTTT. Translation: CASTFFRTGRTEAFF.

The chain couples TRBV3-1 (or the pseudogene TRBV3-2) to TRBJ2-2, with no clear D. V was cut by 2 bases and J by 7 bases, with 5 bases left in between. Germline V gene sequence: CDR1 LGHDT, CDR2 YNNKEL (reference sequence). CDR3 length: 12 residues. The CDR3 nucleotides read TGTGCCAGCAGCCAACCTTACGGGGAGCTGTTTTTT. It yields the protein CASSQPYGELFF.

The chain has TRBV9 and TRBJ2-3, with TRBD2 matching over 8 bases. There are 16 residues in the CDR3. V shed 0 bases, J shed 2 bases, and the junction held 5 bases outside the gene matches. CDR1 and CDR2 from the germline V gene are SGDLS and YYNGEE. DNA of the CDR3: TGTGCCAGCAGCGTAGATAGAGCGGGAGCCACAGATACGCAGTATTTT. Amino acids: CASSVDRAGATDTQYF.

This clone was seen only once. V is TRBV28 and J is TRBJ1-3; D ambiguous. The V end was cut by 4 bases, the J end by 0 bases, with 13 bases between. Germline CDR1 and CDR2: MDHEN and SYDVKM. The CDR3 contains 16 residues. The CDR3 sequence: CASSWVEEGSGNTIYF. CDR3 nucleotides: TGTGCCAGCAGTTGGGTGGAGGAGGGCTCTGGAAACACCATATATTTT.

This chain connects TRBV9 to TRBJ1-6; D might be TRBD1 (5 bases). This CDR3 has 16 residues. The germline V and J ends were trimmed by 4 bases and 0 bases, with 11 bases remaining between them. Germline V gene sequence: CDR1 SGDLS, CDR2 YYNGEE. CDR3 DNA sequence: TGTGCCAGCAGCCCCGGGACTGCCTCCTATAATTCACCCCTCCACTTT. It translates to CASSPGTASYNSPLHF.

V gene TRBV20-1 combines with J gene TRBJ2-1; a weak D match, TRBD2 (6 bases). V was cut by 0 bases and J by 12 bases, with 9 bases left in between. CDR1 is DFQATT and CDR2 is SNEGSKA in the germline V gene (reference sequence). The CDR3 covers 11 residues. Written as DNA, the CDR3 is TGCAGTGCTAGAGATAGGAGGGGGCAGTTCTTC. Protein: CSARDRRGQFF.

V gene TRBV4-3 combines with J gene TRBJ1-2; no clear D gene. CDR3 length equals 13 residues. Trimming took 3 bases from V and 6 from J, leaving 11 bases between them. Germline V lookup: CDR1 LGHNA, CDR2 YSLEER. The CDR3 DNA reads as TGCGCCAGCAGCCACGAGGGTACGGATGGCTACACCTTC. This translates into CASSHEGTDGYTF.

The chain employs TRBV5-4 and TRBJ1-6; 9 nucleotides agree with TRBD1. V shed 0 bases and J 10 bases; nucleotides not matched to a gene: 2. The CDR3 contains 14 residues. Germline assignment: CDR1 SGHNT and CDR2 YYREEE (reference sequence). The CDR3 coding sequence is TGTGCCAGCAGCTTGGAGACAGGGGGATCACCCCTCCACTTT. As protein: CASSLETGGSPLHF. The full variable domain, in which reference TRBV5-4 and TRBJ1-6 provide the parts outside the CDR3, is ETGVTQSPTHLIKTRGQQVTLRCSSQSGHNTVSWYQQALGQGPQFIFQYYREEENGRGNFPPRFSGLQFPNYSSELNVNALELDDSALYLCASSLETGGSPLHFGNGTRLTVT.

The rearrangement links TRBV5-1 to TRBJ2-7; maybe TRBD1 (6 bases). Germline CDR1 SGHRS, CDR2 YFSETQ. CDR3 length: 15 amino acids. The V and J ends lost 0 bases and 2 bases respectively, with 12 bases between them. CDR3: CASSLGQGIPYEQYF. The DNA of the CDR3 is TGCGCCAGCAGCTTGGGCCAGGGGATTCCCTACGAGCAGTACTTC.

CDR3 sequence reads: CATSHSHYEQYF. The CDR3 nucleotides are TGTGCCACCTCGCACAGCCACTACGAGCAGTACTTC. V usage is TRBV7-2 and J usage is TRBJ2-7, with D uncertain. Germline V gene lookup returns CDR1 SGHTA and CDR2 FQGNSA. The V gene lost 10 bases and the J gene lost 3 bases, with 13 bases spanning the gap. The CDR3 sequence is 12 residues long. Full variable domain (missing parts from reference TRBV7-2 and TRBJ2-7): GAGVSQSPSNKVTEKGKDVELRCDPISGHTALYWYRQSLGQGLEFLIYFQGNSAPDKSGLPSDRFSAERTGGSVSTLTIQRTQQEDSAVYLCATSHSHYEQYFGPGTRLTVT.

The genes are TRBV28 and TRBJ2-3; D ambiguous. The CDR3 has 12 residues. The germline gives CDR1 MDHEN, CDR2 SYDVKM. Trimming pared 6 bases from V and 6 bases from J, leaving 10 bases between. As DNA, the CDR3 is TGTGCCAGCAGCCCGAGGCTGGATACGCAGTATTTT. Its protein product is CASSPRLDTQYF.

V and J are TRBV19 and TRBJ2-1; TRBD2 aligns across 7 bases. The germline V gene encodes CDR1 LNHDA and CDR2 SQIVND (reference sequence). CDR3 length: 15 amino acids. The V gene end was trimmed by 5 bases and the J gene end by 1 base; junction bases not matched to a gene: 5. CDR3 sequence (DNA): TGTGCCAGTAGTCTTCAACTAGCGTCCTACAATGAGCAGTTCTTC. This codes for CASSLQLASYNEQFF.

The chain uses TRBV6-5 and TRBJ1-3, with 7 bases that match TRBD1. V shed 6 bases, J shed 8 bases, and the junction held 7 bases outside the gene matches. The germline gives CDR1 MNHEY, CDR2 SVGAGI. This CDR3 is built from 13 residues. The CDR3, as DNA: TGTGCCAGCAGACCAACAGGGGTTGACACCATATATTTT. The encoded protein is CASRPTGVDTIYF.

The rearrangement links TRBV5-4 to TRBJ2-7, with D perhaps matching TRBD1 (6 bases). The V gene's germline CDR1 is SGHNT and CDR2 YYREEE (reference sequence). The germline V and J ends were trimmed by 1 base and 0 bases, with 8 bases remaining between them. The CDR3 extends over 14 amino acids. The CDR3 nucleotides are TGTGCCAGCAGCTTGTGGGACACCTCCTACGAGCAGTACTTC. Its protein product is CASSLWDTSYEQYF.

This clone was seen once. V is TRBV7-2 and J is TRBJ2-5; 7 bases align to TRBD1. Germline lookup yields CDR1 SGHTA and CDR2 FQGNSA. The CDR3 is 16 amino acids. J was trimmed by 7 bases and V by 1 base; bases with no gene match: 12. This CDR3 reads CASSLGGTAQGGTQYF. DNA for the CDR3: TGTGCCAGCAGCTTAGGGGGGACAGCCCAAGGAGGGACCCAGTACTTC.

Details on this clone: Other DNA sequences in this sample translate to the same CDR3. V usage is TRBV4-1 and J usage is TRBJ2-2; no reliable D call. CDR1 is MGHRA, CDR2 YSYEKL, per germline. Trimming removed 0 bases at V and 1 base at J, with 3 bases between. The CDR3 length is 14 residues. The CDR3 sequence is CASSQDMNTGELFF. The CDR3 nucleotides read TGCGCCAGCAGCCAAGACATGAACACCGGGGAGCTGTTTTTT.

The chain links TRBV6-2 or TRBV6-3 to TRBJ2-3; 12 bases match TRBD2. This CDR3 contains 19 residues. V lost 2 bases, J lost 1 base, and 10 bases stayed unmatched. Germline values: CDR1 MNHEY, CDR2 SVGEGT. The CDR3 loop is CASSYLRASGRAGTDTQYF. The CDR3 DNA reads TGTGCCAGCAGTTACCTTAGGGCTAGCGGGAGGGCCGGCACAGATACGCAGTATTTT.

There are a few counts of this clone. The rearrangement joins TRBV19 to TRBJ1-1; D remains unclear. Germline-derived CDR1 and CDR2 are LNHDA and SQIVND (reference sequence). Trimming took 3 bases from V and 0 from J, leaving 8 bases between them. CDR3 length equals 14 residues. The CDR3 region is CASSIGRLNTEAFF. The CDR3 coding sequence is TGTGCCAGTAGTATCGGTCGCCTGAACACTGAAGCTTTCTTT.

The chain links TRBV6-2 or TRBV6-3 to TRBJ1-4; D gene uncertain. Germline CDR1 is MNHEY and CDR2 is SVGEGT. V dropped 6 bases and J dropped 7 bases, with 15 bases sitting between them. The CDR3 length is 14 residues. DNA of the CDR3: TGTGCCAGCAGCCTCGGACTGCGAGCTGAAAAACTGTTTTTT. The encoded protein is CASSLGLRAEKLFF.

The rearrangement uses TRBV6-6 and TRBJ2-2, with 10 bases aligning to TRBD1. The length of the CDR3 is 15 residues. Germline V CDR1 and CDR2: MNHNY, SVGAGI (reference sequence). V dropped 0 bases and J dropped 6; count of bases not matched to a gene: 1. CDR3 DNA: TGTGCCAGCAGTTACTCTGGACAGGGGGCCGGGGAGCTGTTTTTT. It encodes CASSYSGQGAGELFF.

V gene TRBV6-5 combines with J gene TRBJ1-5; maybe TRBD1 (5 bases). Trimming left V 2 bases short and J 0 bases short, with 8 bases between. CDR1 and CDR2 from the germline V gene are MNHEY and SVGAGI. CDR3 length: 15 amino acids. The CDR3 DNA follows: TGTGCCAGCAGTTACAGCAGGGATAGCAATCAGCCCCAGCATTTT. This gives the protein CASSYSRDSNQPQHF.

The chain uses TRBV10-3 and TRBJ2-7, with D possibly TRBD2 on 7 matching bases. This CDR3 is 16 amino acids long. Germline assignment: CDR1 ENHRY and CDR2 SYGVKD. Trimming stripped 2 bases from V and 0 bases from J, with 14 bases between. CDR3 region: CAISEPGGRGSYEQYF. CDR3 nucleotide sequence: TGTGCCATCAGTGAGCCGGGGGGCAGGGGCTCCTACGAGCAGTACTTC.

The V call is TRBV7-2, the J call TRBJ2-3; D might be TRBD2 (5 bases). V was clipped by 6 bases and J by 6 bases, with 10 bases between them. The germline V gene encodes CDR1 SGHTA and CDR2 FQGNSA. CDR3 length: 12 amino acids. The CDR3: CASRAGGDTQYF. The CDR3 coding sequence is TGTGCCAGCAGGGCCGGCGGGGATACGCAGTATTTT.

The chain couples TRBV3-1 (or the pseudogene TRBV3-2) to TRBJ1-1; D remains unclear. The length of the CDR3 is 15 residues. The ends were cut back, 0 bases at V and 0 bases at J, with 8 bases in the middle. Looked up from germline, CDR1 is LGHDT and CDR2 is YNNKEL (reference sequence). CDR3 sequence: CASSQDGGMNTEAFF. The CDR3 nucleotides read TGTGCCAGCAGCCAAGATGGAGGCATGAACACTGAAGCTTTCTTT.

As concerns this clone: Other DNA variants within this sample encode the same CDR3. The CDR3 DNA reads as TGCGCCAGCAGCTTCGGGTACACAGATACGCAGTATTTT. Amino acids: CASSFGYTDTQYF. V is TRBV5-1 and J is TRBJ2-3; D uncertain. Germline assignment: CDR1 SGHRS and CDR2 YFSETQ. Trimming shortened V by 2 bases and J by 2 bases, and 6 bases separated the two germline ends. The CDR3 is 13 residues long.